These 6 T cell receptor beta chains share one sample of origin, sequenced in a study of T cells in localized non-small cell lung cancer. Sequencing used immunoSEQ multiplex PCR; TCRdb keeps in-frame clones, though not all of them. The sample has 50,000 or so clones; 80% are singletons. The specimen comprised PBMCs, sampled before any cancer treatment. These receptor sequences come from a woman between 40 and 69 years old with stage II lung adenocarcinoma.

The J gene is TRBJ1-1, the V gene TRBV18; D is unresolved. Germline V gene sequence: CDR1 KGHSH, CDR2 LQKENI. This CDR3 comprises 13 residues. Trimming took off 8 bases at V and 2 bases at J, with 12 bases between the two ends. This CDR3 is CASGGTQNTEAFF. The CDR3 bases are TGTGCCAGCGGAGGTACTCAAAACACTGAAGCTTTCTTT.

The chain is built from TRBV30 and TRBJ1-1; the D gene is possibly TRBD1 (5 bases). Germline lookup yields CDR1 GTSNPN and CDR2 SVGIG (reference sequence). This CDR3 region has 12 residues. The ends were cut back, 0 bases at V and 9 bases at J, with 11 bases in the middle. The CDR3 here is CAWSVTQGQAFF. The DNA for the CDR3 is TGTGCCTGGAGTGTAACCCAGGGCCAAGCTTTCTTT.

The chain is built from TRBV9 and TRBJ2-5; maybe TRBD1 (6 bases). CDR1 and CDR2 from the germline V gene are SGDLS and YYNGEE. Deletions cut 3 bases from V and 1 base from J, with 7 bases between. CDR3 length equals 13 residues. In DNA form, the CDR3 reads TGTGCCAGCAGCGACAGGGTCCAAGAGACCCAGTACTTC. It specifies CASSDRVQETQYF.

V and J are TRBV12-5 and TRBJ1-4; D is undetermined. In germline, CDR1 is LGHNT, CDR2 FRNRAP. Between the trimmed V and J ends, which lost 2 bases and 5 bases, there was a span of 12 bases. The CDR3 is 15 amino acids. CDR3 loop: CASGLIRNSNEKLFF. In DNA form, the CDR3 reads TGTGCTAGTGGTTTGATACGGAATTCGAATGAAAAACTGTTTTTT.

This clone was detected a few times. The sample holds other DNA sequences that translate to the same CDR3. The chain combines TRBV6-1 with TRBJ1-1, with no clear D. Trimming pared 3 bases from V and 2 bases from J, leaving 7 bases between. The CDR3 sequence is 13 residues long. CDR1 MNHNS and CDR2 SASEGT come from the germline V gene. CDR3 residues: CASSERGNTEAFF. The CDR3 bases are TGTGCCAGCAGTGAGCGGGGTAACACTGAAGCTTTCTTT.

The chain carries TRBV12-5 and TRBJ1-4; unclear D gene. V lost 1 base, J lost 0 bases, and 15 bases lay in between. CDR3 length: 18 residues. CDR1 is LGHNT and CDR2 is FRNRAP in the germline V gene. The CDR3 region is CASGLGPGRPATNEKLFF. In nucleotides, the CDR3 is TGTGCTAGTGGTTTGGGCCCGGGCAGACCAGCAACTAATGAAAAACTGTTTTTT.